A single TCR beta chain is shown here with its context. Its antigen remains undetermined. Base qualities are not at hand, and no much larger clone is one base apart. This sample was taken from a study of shared clonotypes between healthy human individuals (dated by TCRdb to the early 2020s). In terms of the full investigation: The cohort included a few men and two women between 18 and 49 years of age. Per donor, three plates each were used for CD4 naive and CD4 memory, two for CD8 naive, and one for CD8 memory. To estimate repertoire size and how much clonotype sharing occurs between individuals, the study deeply sequenced the blood TCR repertoires of about five healthy adults. Libraries were prepared and TCR repertoires were sequenced by different laboratories using diverse techniques, in order to increase sequencing depth and limit assay-specific biases. Per donor, leukapheresis produced somewhere between about 0.9 and 9 billion PBMCs.

The donors were healthy, HIV-negative adults who had no recently reported acute infections or vaccinations. Every donor was a Caucasian adult living in Nashville, Tennessee, USA. CD4+ T cells were enriched by magnetic negative selection; naive cells were then positively selected on CD45RA, and the negative fraction formed the memory subset. Blood was collected by leukapheresis, and PBMCs were isolated by Ficoll-Histopaque density gradient centrifugation and then cryopreserved in liquid nitrogen vapor phase. Analytical flow cytometry was used to check the purity and quantity of every magnetically sorted T cell population. Genomic DNA was isolated from each sorted fraction and quantified by UV absorbance on a Nanodrop 2000c. TCR CDR3 regions were amplified from genomic DNA by multiplex PCR using the deep immunoSEQ assay. Extracted genomic DNA from each cell subset was spread evenly across all wells of several immunoSEQ 96-well plates, with each plate serving as a replicate. Each replicate PCR for sorted subsets received about 210 ng genomic DNA, equal to about 29,000 T cell genomes. Purified libraries were quantified with a Qubit 3.0 fluorometer, sized on a Bioanalyzer 2100, and re-quantified with the KAPA Library Quantification kit. Every immunoSEQ 96-well plate was sequenced on a separate single-read 150-cycle Illumina NextSeq 550 flow cell. In the paper's pipeline: Because only junctional sequences without quality scores were contained in the immunoSEQ output, filtering matching that applied to full-length reads could not be performed. Sequences were annotated with PyIR, a Python wrapper for IgBLAST v1.9, using IMGT germline references to assign V/J genes and CDR3. Reads were removed for weak V/J assignments (E-value above 1e-6), missing CDR3, stop codons, out-of-frame junctions, or ambiguous translated residues. A V3J clonotype was defined by an identical inferred V gene, J gene, and CDR3 amino acid sequence. Percentage overlap between repertoires was calculated by dividing the number of shared unique clonotypes by the size of the smaller repertoire. RTK rarefaction, the Chao1 estimator, and Recon v2.1 estimates of unobserved clonotypes were used to assess repertoire richness. Generation probabilities for all TCRbeta clonotypes obtained by the gDNA method from a handful of donors were computed using OLGA. As stored in TCRdb, this immuneACCESS dataset retains in-frame rearrangements with V and J assigned. A fraction of the clones does not appear; measured against another copy, unresolved V genes explain less than half of the discrepancy, and the remainder lacks a known reason. From that table come the V and J calls and clone size; the DNA was used to work out D and trimming. This sample holds 2 million to 3 million clones; 93% were observed only once. The top ten clones comprise about 0.34% of the sample.

Relative to germline, V is 7 bases shorter and J is 7 bases shorter, with 11 bases between their ends. The germline V gene provides CDR1 MDHEN and CDR2 SYDVKM. The CDR3 measures 12 amino acids from cysteine to phenylalanine. Only CDR3 DNA remains: 36 bases, in frame from the first base. General conclusions and limits of the study: Compared with non-shared clonotypes, the clonotypes found in all four sorted-subset donors had higher generation probabilities. Estimated clonotype richness was generally larger for naive than for memory subsets. Because the study included only a small number of donors, the genetic and exposure-history diversity represented was limited. Only blood was sampled, and tissue TCR repertoires likely differ from those in blood. Roughly 5.2% of naive CD4, 3.5% of naive CD8, 2% to 2.5% of memory CD4, and approximately 0.39% of memory CD8 clonotypes were shared across several donors. Pairwise subsampling indicated that sequencing depth was expected to affect the degree of clonotype sharing among donors. Rarefaction of sorted-subset datasets indicated incomplete sequencing despite the large sequencing depth.

The rearrangement combines TRBV28 with TRBJ1-5, with a tentative D gene TRBD1 over 6 matching bases. This receptor was obtained from a man aged 18 to 30 in good health. Some clones in this sample may be carry-over from other donors' samples. The source material was naive CD4+ T cells from PBMCs. The cell subset or site label for this specimen denotes: CD45RA+ positively selected. The nucleotides are TGTGCCAGCACAGATCAGGGGCAGCCCCAGCATTTT. This encodes CASTDQGQPQHF.